This T cell receptor (beta chain) came from a study of cytomegalovirus exposure and HLA in healthy donors. Libraries were prepared by immunoSEQ multiplex PCR; TCRdb keeps only in-frame clonotypes and omits some of them. The sample shows 220,000 or so clones, roughly 83% of them seen only once. A single count supports this clone. The CDR3 loop spans 15 amino acids. Trimming removed 5 bases from V and 0 bases from J, with 14 bases in between. The germline V gene has CDR1 LNHDA and CDR2 SQIVND (reference sequence). Sequencing was performed on PBMCs. V is TRBV19 and J is TRBJ2-7; D not certain. This clonotype was obtained from a woman between 18 and 30 years old in good health and CMV-seronegative. The CDR3 DNA sequence: TGTGCCAGTAGTCTCCTCCCGGGCCGCTCCTACGAGCAGTACTTC. It specifies CASSLLPGRSYEQYF.